This T cell receptor beta chain is from a study of blood T cell repertoires in COVID-19. Study in general: Donors in the United States, Italy and Spain gave samples during acute or convalescent COVID-19. Sources were T cells, B-cell-depleted T cells, or PBMCs; the material itself was cDNA or gDNA.

V was clipped by 2 bases and J by 8 bases; unmatched bases: 12. Germline V CDR1 and CDR2: SGHRS, YFSETQ. The CDR3 has 16 residues. In the authors' methods: Counts of nucleated cells, estimated from reference gene primer amplification, were obtained. Repertoires were generated with immunoSEQ multiplex PCR, while TCRdb's copy carries only in-frame clones and drops some. From that table come the V and J calls and clone size; the DNA was used to work out D and trimming. Among under 50,000 clones listed, over 75% were seen once. Sequences were obtained from peripheral blood. This sequence originates from a woman in her forties with acute or convalescent COVID-19. This chain uses TRBV5-1 with TRBJ2-1, with 8 bases that match TRBD2. CDR3 sequence (DNA): TGCGCCAGCAGCTTTGCCGGGCCCCGGGAGGGGTATGAGCAGTTCTTC. It translates to CASSFAGPREGYEQFF.